The 32 T cell receptor beta chains below were found in one sample sequenced in a study of cytomegalovirus exposure and HLA in healthy donors. The PCR made use of 60 Vbeta and 13 Jbeta primers. Profiled with immunoSEQ multiplex PCR; TCRdb holds only in-frame clones, not every one. The repertoire table contains just over 80,000 clones. Sequencing was performed on PBMCs. Every receptor here comes from a woman younger than 45 in good health and CMV-seronegative.

This rearrangement joins TRBV6-5 to TRBJ2-1, with 7 bases matching TRBD2. Germline trimming cut 2 bases from V and 5 bases from J; bases unmatched to any gene: 3. Germline V lookup: CDR1 MNHEY, CDR2 SVGAGI. CDR3 length equals 14 residues. CDR3 region: CASSYAAGDNEQFF. In DNA form, the CDR3 reads TGTGCCAGCAGTTACGCGGCGGGGGACAATGAGCAGTTCTTC.

The V and J genes are TRBV7-2 and TRBJ1-1; D is perhaps TRBD1 (6 bases). V was pared by 5 bases and J by 11 bases, with 21 bases between. The CDR3 sequence is 14 residues long. Germline CDR1 reads SGHTA; CDR2 reads FQGNSA. The CDR3 bases are TGTGCCAGCAGCGCACCACTTACAGGGTTGTTTGCTTTCTTT. Protein sequence: CASSAPLTGLFAFF.

The chain is built from TRBV29-1 and TRBJ2-1, with 11 positions matching TRBD1. The ends lost 5 bases at V and 8 bases at J; junction bases unmatched: 5. Germline V CDR1 and CDR2: SQVTM, ANQGSEA. This CDR3 contains 13 residues. The CDR3 nucleotides are TGCAGCGTTCGGACAGGGGGCTTATATGAGCAGTTCTTC. This codes for CSVRTGGLYEQFF.

CDR3 residues: CASSERTGRAKETQYF. In nucleotides, the CDR3 is TGTGCCAGCAGTGAAAGGACAGGGAGGGCAAAAGAGACCCAGTACTTC. The chain employs TRBV2 and TRBJ2-5, with D tentatively TRBD1 (8 bases). Deletions cut 2 bases from V and 3 bases from J, with 16 bases between. Looked up from germline, CDR1 is SNHLY and CDR2 is FYNNEI. The CDR3 totals 16 residues. Together with reference TRBV2 and TRBJ2-5, the CDR3 gives the full variable domain: EPEVTQTPSHQVTQMGQEVILRCVPISNHLYFYWYRQILGQKVEFLVSFYNNEISEKSEIFDDQFSVERPDGSNFTLKIRSTKLEDSAMYFCASSERTGRAKETQYFGPGTRLLVL.

V gene TRBV30 combines with J gene TRBJ2-7; 14 bases fit TRBD2. Losses at the gene ends were 5 bases for V and 2 bases for J; bases not matched to a gene: 2. The CDR3 is made up of 14 amino acids. Germline values: CDR1 GTSNPN, CDR2 SVGIG (reference sequence). CDR3 region: CAWGLAGGAYEQYF. The CDR3 bases are TGTGCCTGGGGACTAGCGGGAGGAGCCTACGAGCAGTACTTC.

The genes are TRBV7-2 and TRBJ1-1, with a possible D match to TRBD1 (5 bases). Per germline, CDR1 SGHTA and CDR2 FQGNSA. V gave up 10 bases and J gave up 1 base, with 25 bases separating them. The length of the CDR3 is 17 residues. The CDR3 region has the DNA TGTGCCACCTCCGAGCAGGGTATCCTAACCGGGAACACTGAAGCTTTCTTT. This codes for CATSEQGILTGNTEAFF. The whole variable domain, remainder taken from reference TRBV7-2 and TRBJ1-1, is GAGVSQSPSNKVTEKGKDVELRCDPISGHTALYWYRQSLGQGLEFLIYFQGNSAPDKSGLPSDRFSAERTGGSVSTLTIQRTQQEDSAVYLCATSEQGILTGNTEAFFGQGTRLTVV.

CDR3: CSANGQGRNGYTF. CDR3 nucleotides: TGCAGCGCGAACGGACAGGGAAGAAATGGCTACACCTTC. This rearrangement joins TRBV29-1 to TRBJ1-2; 8 bases are shared with TRBD1. The CDR3 extends over 13 amino acids. The trim removed 7 bases at V and 6 bases at J, leaving 10 bases unmatched. CDR1 and CDR2 from the germline V gene are SQVTM and ANQGSEA.

The V call is TRBV10-3, the J call TRBJ1-2; D is possibly TRBD1 (6 bases). CDR3 length: 16 amino acids. Germline V gives CDR1 ENHRY, CDR2 SYGVKD. The V gene lost 3 bases and the J gene lost 4 bases, with 18 bases spanning the gap. This chain's CDR3 is CAISDSQRGMGYGYTF. The CDR3 bases are TGTGCCATCAGTGACTCCCAAAGGGGGATGGGCTATGGCTACACCTTC.

The gene calls are TRBV5-1 and TRBJ1-2; 7 nucleotides line up with TRBD1. The CDR3 runs 14 residues. Trimming cost V 4 bases and J 7 bases; bases outside gene matches: 10. CDR1 is SGHRS and CDR2 is YFSETQ in the germline V gene. CDR3 sequence reads: CASSPRGGTVGYTF. The CDR3 DNA sequence: TGCGCCAGCAGCCCCCGGGGCGGGACAGTTGGCTACACCTTC.

The chain is built from TRBV29-1 and TRBJ1-1; D remains ambiguous. Per the germline V gene, CDR1 is SQVTM and CDR2 is ANQGSEA. V dropped 5 bases and J dropped 4 bases, with 5 bases sitting between them. CDR3 size: 10 residues. This CDR3 reads CSVPGTEAFF. DNA of the CDR3: TGCAGCGTTCCGGGCACTGAAGCTTTCTTT.

The rearrangement uses TRBV5-1 and TRBJ1-1; D unclear. From germline, CDR1 is SGHRS and CDR2 YFSETQ. This CDR3 contains 15 residues. The V end was cut by 4 bases, the J end by 3 bases, with 16 bases between. CDR3 loop: CASSIRPLEDTEAFF. The CDR3 nucleotides are TGCGCCAGCAGCATCCGACCCCTGGAGGACACTGAAGCTTTCTTT.

The chain joins TRBV30 to TRBJ2-1; no reliable D call. CDR1 GTSNPN and CDR2 SVGIG come from the germline V gene (reference sequence). The CDR3 is 11 residues long. Trimming stripped 0 bases from V and 7 bases from J, with 4 bases between. CDR3 sequence: CAWSVTNEQFF. In DNA, the CDR3 is TGTGCCTGGAGTGTTACAAATGAGCAGTTCTTC.

The chain carries TRBV7-2 and TRBJ2-6; 10 positions match TRBD1. V gave up 4 bases and J gave up 3 bases; unmatched junction bases: 6. The CDR3 totals 17 residues. Germline V lookup: CDR1 SGHTA, CDR2 FQGNSA. The CDR3 nucleotides are TGTGCCAGCAGCTCGACAGGGGGCGGGAGTGGGGCCAACGTCCTGACTTTC. Protein product: CASSSTGGGSGANVLTF.

The chain couples TRBV6-5 to TRBJ1-6; D is possibly TRBD1 (6 bases). The V and J ends lost 2 bases and 4 bases respectively, with 12 bases between them. Germline loops: CDR1 MNHEY, CDR2 SVGAGI. The CDR3 consists of 16 residues. The CDR3 loop is CASSYGRQDYNSPLHF. CDR3 sequence (DNA): TGTGCCAGCAGTTACGGCCGACAGGATTATAATTCACCCCTCCACTTT.

The V gene is TRBV20-1, the J gene TRBJ2-1, with D perhaps TRBD2 (6 bases). This CDR3 has 11 amino acids. Germline loops: CDR1 DFQATT, CDR2 SNEGSKA (reference sequence). V was trimmed by 6 bases and J by 5 bases, leaving 8 bases between them. The CDR3 sequence: CSAGLDNEQFF. The DNA of the CDR3 is TGCAGTGCGGGACTCGACAATGAGCAGTTCTTC.

This chain's CDR3 is CASSPARTAFATNEKLFF. For the CDR3, the DNA is TGTGCCAGCAGCCCAGCGAGGACAGCCTTCGCAACTAATGAAAAACTGTTTTTT. This sequence joins TRBV4-2 and TRBJ1-4, with D possibly matching TRBD1 (6 bases). V shed 4 bases and J shed 0 bases, with 18 bases lying between them. The CDR3 is made up of 18 amino acids. The germline gives CDR1 LGHNA, CDR2 YNFKEQ.

The chain carries TRBV18 and TRBJ1-3, with 7 bases identical to TRBD1. Germline V gene sequence: CDR1 KGHSH, CDR2 LQKENI. The CDR3 sequence is 14 residues long. V lost 3 bases, J lost 3 bases, and 2 bases stayed unmatched. The CDR3 region is CASSPGTDGNTIYF. Written as DNA, the CDR3 is TGTGCCAGCTCACCTGGGACAGATGGAAACACCATATATTTT.

The chain has TRBV5-1 and TRBJ1-1, with TRBD1 identical over 9 bases. CDR1 is SGHRS and CDR2 is YFSETQ in the germline V gene. V was pared by 4 bases and J by 1 base, with 5 bases of the junction left unmatched. This CDR3 has 15 amino acids. The CDR3 DNA follows: TGCGCCAGCAGCGACGGACAGGGGAGGAACACTGAAGCTTTCTTT. This gives the protein CASSDGQGRNTEAFF.

The chain is built from TRBV7-9 and TRBJ2-3; 11 bases map to TRBD2. Trimming at V came to 3 bases and at J to 4 bases, leaving 3 bases not matched to a gene. The CDR3 covers 15 residues. Germline CDR1 reads SEHNR; CDR2 reads FQNEAQ (reference sequence). CDR3 in DNA: TGTGCCAGCAGCTTTAGCGGGGGGGCAGCAGATACGCAGTATTTT. Translated, it gives CASSFSGGAADTQYF. The variable domain in full, with the rest retrieved from reference TRBV7-9 and TRBJ2-3, is DTGVSQNPRHKITKRGQNVTFRCDPISEHNRLYWYRQTLGQGPEFLTYFQNEAQLEKSRLLSDRFSAERPKGSFSTLEIQRTEQGDSAMYLCASSFSGGAADTQYFGPGTRLTVL.

The rearrangement uses TRBV6-6 and TRBJ2-7, with D tentatively TRBD1 (5 bases). The CDR3 is 13 amino acids. V gave up 6 bases and J gave up 5 bases, with 14 bases separating them. Germline V CDR1 and CDR2: MNHNY, SVGAGI (reference sequence). CDR3 nucleotide sequence: TGTGCCAGCAGAAGGCAGGGAAGGGACGAGCAGTACTTC. The encoded protein is CASRRQGRDEQYF.

The rearrangement uses TRBV19 and TRBJ1-1; perhaps TRBD1 as D (6 bases). CDR3 length equals 13 residues. Germline CDR1 LNHDA, CDR2 SQIVND (reference sequence). Trimming left V 5 bases short and J 0 bases short, with 7 bases between. The CDR3 protein is CASSQGMNTEAFF. DNA of the CDR3: TGTGCCAGTAGTCAGGGGATGAACACTGAAGCTTTCTTT.

This rearrangement joins TRBV5-4 to TRBJ2-1; the D gene is possibly TRBD2 (6 bases). Germline V gene sequence: CDR1 SGHNT, CDR2 YYREEE (reference sequence). The CDR3 has 15 residues. Trimming took off 5 bases at V and 3 bases at J, with 15 bases between the two ends. DNA of the CDR3: TGTGCCAGCAGGGTAGCGGAGTTGGGCTACAATGAGCAGTTCTTC. Translated: CASRVAELGYNEQFF.

The chain recombines TRBV28 with TRBJ1-5; maybe TRBD1 (6 bases). The CDR3 length is 15 residues. From germline, CDR1 is MDHEN and CDR2 SYDVKM. V lost 10 bases, J lost 1 base, and 17 bases lay in between. The CDR3 DNA sequence: TGTGCCACCAGGGACACCCAAAGAAGCAATCAGCCCCAGCATTTT. It specifies CATRDTQRSNQPQHF.

The chain joins TRBV7-9 to TRBJ2-5; D is unresolved. Germline CDR1 and CDR2: SEHNR and FQNEAQ (reference sequence). The CDR3 loop spans 14 amino acids. V was shortened by 5 bases and J by 0 bases, with 10 bases between the two germline ends. The CDR3 DNA follows: TGTGCCAGCAGCCATCCCCGGTACCAAGAGACCCAGTACTTC. Its protein product is CASSHPRYQETQYF. Variable domain in full (rest from reference TRBV7-9 and TRBJ2-5): DTGVSQNPRHKITKRGQNVTFRCDPISEHNRLYWYRQTLGQGPEFLTYFQNEAQLEKSRLLSDRFSAERPKGSFSTLEIQRTEQGDSAMYLCASSHPRYQETQYFGPGTRLLVL.

About this clone: The junction differs from germline at one of its ends, possibly a read error. This chain connects TRBV4-1 to TRBJ1-3; D is undetermined. In germline, CDR1 is MGHRA, CDR2 YSYEKL. The CDR3 has 11 amino acids. The CDR3 DNA sequence: TGCGCCAGAAGCCTCGGGAACACCATATATTTT. Translated: CARSLGNTIYF.

The rearrangement uses TRBV29-1 and TRBJ2-3; 14 bases match TRBD2. V gave up 5 bases and J gave up 4 bases; unmatched junction bases: 2. Germline loops: CDR1 SQVTM, CDR2 ANQGSEA. The CDR3 runs 14 residues. The CDR3 nucleotides are TGCAGCGTTAGACTAGCGGGAGGGGCAGATACGCAGTATTTT. This gives the protein CSVRLAGGADTQYF.

The chain carries TRBV30 and TRBJ1-2; TRBD1 aligns across 8 bases. In germline, CDR1 is GTSNPN, CDR2 SVGIG (reference sequence). Losses at the gene ends were 0 bases for V and 5 bases for J; bases not matched to a gene: 8. The CDR3 contains 15 residues. DNA of the CDR3: TGTGCCTGGAGTGTTGGTACAGGGGGAGGATATGGCTACACCTTC. The encoded protein is CAWSVGTGGGYGYTF.

This chain joins TRBV4-1 and TRBJ2-7, with 7 bases that match TRBD2. CDR3 size: 17 residues. The V and J ends lost 3 bases and 2 bases, in that order; junction bases with no gene match: 13. CDR1 is MGHRA, CDR2 YSYEKL, per germline. Here the CDR3 reads CASSQGGGLPPTYEQYF. The CDR3 DNA sequence: TGCGCCAGCAGCCAGGGTGGGGGACTACCGCCGACCTACGAGCAGTACTTC.

The chain uses TRBV20-1 and TRBJ2-1; D is unclear. Per the germline V gene, CDR1 is DFQATT and CDR2 is SNEGSKA (reference sequence). V was pared by 1 base and J by 7 bases, with 5 bases between. The CDR3 consists of 11 residues. The CDR3 region is CSARVLNEQFF. CDR3 in DNA: TGCAGTGCTAGAGTATTGAATGAGCAGTTCTTC.

The V gene is TRBV27, the J gene TRBJ2-7; TRBD1 aligns across 7 bases. Per germline, CDR1 MNHEY and CDR2 SMNVEV (reference sequence). The CDR3 totals 16 residues. V trimming: 4 bases; J trimming: 2 bases; junction bases outside the gene matches: 11. The DNA of the CDR3 is TGTGCCAGCAGTTCTAATGGACAGGCTATGGCCTACGAGCAGTACTTC. It translates to CASSSNGQAMAYEQYF.

The rearrangement joins TRBV5-5 to TRBJ2-5; 11 nucleotides agree with TRBD1. The germline V gene encodes CDR1 SGHKS and CDR2 YYEKEE (reference sequence). Trimming removed 6 bases from V and 5 bases from J; junction bases left unmatched: 12. The CDR3 has 16 residues. This CDR3 reads CASTHRSGTGGETQYF. The CDR3 nucleotides are TGTGCCAGCACCCATCGATCCGGGACAGGGGGGGAGACCCAGTACTTC.

The chain couples TRBV18 to TRBJ2-7; tentative D call: TRBD2 (6 bases). Trimming removed 6 bases from V and 2 bases from J, with 17 bases in between. Germline assignment: CDR1 KGHSH and CDR2 LQKENI. This CDR3 region has 15 residues. The DNA of the CDR3 is TGTGCCAGCTCTCTCAATGGGGCGGGGACCTACGAGCAGTACTTC. Protein product: CASSLNGAGTYEQYF.